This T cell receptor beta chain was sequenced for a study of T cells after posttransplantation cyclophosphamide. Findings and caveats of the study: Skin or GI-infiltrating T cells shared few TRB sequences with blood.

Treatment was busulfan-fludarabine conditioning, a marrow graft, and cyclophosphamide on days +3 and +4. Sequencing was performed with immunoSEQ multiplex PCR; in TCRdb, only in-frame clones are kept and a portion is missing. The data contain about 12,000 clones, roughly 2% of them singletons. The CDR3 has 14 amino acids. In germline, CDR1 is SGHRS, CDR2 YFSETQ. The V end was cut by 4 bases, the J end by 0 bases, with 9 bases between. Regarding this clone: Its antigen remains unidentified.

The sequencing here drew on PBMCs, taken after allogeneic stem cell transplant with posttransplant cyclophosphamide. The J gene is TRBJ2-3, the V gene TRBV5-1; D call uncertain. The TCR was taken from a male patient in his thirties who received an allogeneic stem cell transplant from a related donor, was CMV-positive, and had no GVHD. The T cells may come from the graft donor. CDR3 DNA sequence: TGCGCCAGCAGCACACAAAGAAGCACAGATACGCAGTATTTT. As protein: CASSTQRSTDTQYF.